These 13 T cell receptor beta chains share one sample of origin, sequenced in a study of metastatic and nonmetastatic thyroid tumors. Through MiXCR, TCRdb re-clonotyped the PCR reads. The repertoire consists of some 36,000 clones, with about 15% occurring once and the leading ten covering roughly 6.2%. Prior to thyroid surgery, none of the patients had received any treatment. The sample comprised blood. The source is a male donor with papillary thyroid cancer or a benign thyroid nodule (not recorded which). Some clones in this sample may be carry-over from other donors' samples.

This clone has a count of ten or more. The chain couples TRBV24-1 to TRBJ1-2, with D possibly matching TRBD1 (6 bases). The length of the CDR3 is 13 residues. Germline CDR1 reads KGHDR; CDR2 reads SFDVKD. V was clipped by 7 bases and J by 4 bases, with 12 bases between them. This CDR3 is CATRGGAVYGYTF. In nucleotides, the CDR3 is TGTGCCACCAGGGGGGGCGCGGTCTATGGCTACACCTTC.

This clone was picked up many times. The chain couples TRBV2 to TRBJ2-1, with a weak D call TRBD2 (5 bases). CDR3 length: 15 amino acids. The germline gives CDR1 SNHLY, CDR2 FYNNEI. Trimming left V 9 bases short and J 0 bases short, with 15 bases between. CDR3 sequence reads: CASRGLGSSYNEQFF. The CDR3 DNA follows: TGTGCCAGTAGAGGGCTAGGGAGCTCCTACAATGAGCAGTTCTTC.

Ten or more counts support this clone. The chain has TRBV2 and TRBJ1-2; 10 positions agree with TRBD1. V gave up 7 bases and J gave up 6 bases; unmatched junction bases: 5. The germline V gene encodes CDR1 SNHLY and CDR2 FYNNEI. This CDR3 is 13 amino acids long. CDR3 amino acids: CASTRQGADGYTF. CDR3 nucleotide sequence: TGTGCCAGCACCCGACAGGGGGCAGATGGCTACACCTTC.

This clone was seen ten or more times. The rearrangement joins TRBV28 to TRBJ2-3; TRBD2 aligns across 10 bases. CDR1 MDHEN and CDR2 SYDVKM come from the germline V gene. Germline trimming cut 5 bases from V and 6 bases from J; bases unmatched to any gene: 23. The CDR3 sequence is 20 residues long. The CDR3 sequence is CASSQSGGAASVAIADTQYF. The CDR3, as DNA: TGTGCCAGCAGTCAGAGCGGGGGGGCGGCCTCCGTGGCAATTGCGGATACGCAGTATTTT.

This clone showed up many times. The genes are TRBV4-1 and TRBJ1-3, with TRBD1 identical over 9 bases. The ends lost 2 bases at V and 3 bases at J; junction bases unmatched: 5. Germline CDR1 MGHRA, CDR2 YSYEKL. This CDR3 has 16 residues. The CDR3 is CASSQSRQGVGNTIYF. CDR3 nucleotide sequence: TGCGCCAGCAGCCAATCTCGACAGGGGGTTGGAAACACCATATATTTT.

This clone was counted at least ten times. V gene TRBV7-4 combines with J gene TRBJ2-7; 9 nucleotides line up with TRBD2. The J segment lost 0 bases and the V segment lost 5 bases, leaving 8 bases of the junction unmatched. The CDR3 has 16 amino acids. The germline gives CDR1 SGHVT, CDR2 SQSDAQ. The CDR3 DNA reads as TGTGCCAGCAGCAGTAGCGGGAGTAACAGCTCCTACGAGCAGTACTTC. This sequence encodes CASSSSGSNSSYEQYF.

This clone is categorized as medium-sized. The CDR3 loop reads CASSDIWDRTFYGYTF. The DNA of the CDR3 is TGTGCCAGCAGTGATATTTGGGACAGGACCTTCTATGGCTACACCTTC. The rearrangement links TRBV6-1 to TRBJ1-2; TRBD1 agrees at 8 bases. Losses at the gene ends were 3 bases for V and 4 bases for J; bases not matched to a gene: 10. From germline, CDR1 is MNHNS and CDR2 SASEGT. The CDR3 contains 16 residues.

The chain is built from TRBV14 and TRBJ1-2; D not resolved. The CDR3 runs 15 residues. V was clipped by 5 bases and J by 4 bases, with 17 bases between them. The germline CDR1 and CDR2 sequences are SGHDN and FVKESK. In DNA, the CDR3 is TGTGCCAGCAGCGAGGGAAATGGGTGCCTCTATGGCTACACCTTC. It encodes CASSEGNGCLYGYTF.

This clone was seen ten or more times. The rearrangement uses TRBV5-1 and TRBJ2-3, with 14 bases lining up with TRBD2. Looked up from germline, CDR1 is SGHRS and CDR2 is YFSETQ. V lost 1 base and J lost 5; bases outside the gene matches: 6. The CDR3 extends over 17 amino acids. The CDR3 nucleotides read TGCGCCAGCAGCTTGAGGGGACTAGCGGGAGTTATAGATACGCAGTATTTT. Amino acid sequence: CASSLRGLAGVIDTQYF. The full variable domain, completed using reference TRBV5-1 and TRBJ2-3, is KAGVTQTPRYLIKTRGQQVTLSCSPISGHRSVSWYQQTPGQGLQFLFEYFSETQRNKGNFPGRFSGRQFSNSRSEMNVSTLELGDSALYLCASSLRGLAGVIDTQYFGPGTRLTVL.

This clone appeared many times. The chain employs TRBV11-3 and TRBJ2-6; D perhaps matches TRBD1 (6 bases). Trimming removed 3 bases at V and 2 bases at J, with 8 bases between. The germline CDR1 and CDR2 sequences are SGHNT and YENEEA. This CDR3 spans 15 amino acids. The CDR3 bases are TGTGCCAGCAGCTTGTACAGGGCTGGGGCCAACGTCCTGACTTTC. It encodes CASSLYRAGANVLTF.

This clone came up a few times. It is likely a read error, because the conserved phenylalanine at the end of the CDR3 is missing. The V gene is TRBV28, the J gene TRBJ1-6; D gene unclear. Germline V lookup: CDR1 MDHEN, CDR2 SYDVKM. The CDR3 extends over 16 amino acids. V lost 5 bases and J lost 3, with 14 bases in between. The CDR3 is CASSLPRYYYNSPLHS. The CDR3 DNA reads as TGTGCCAGCAGTCTTCCCCGGTACTACTATAATTCACCCCTCCACTCT.

CDR3 region: CAWSGREIIENSPLHF. The CDR3, as DNA: TGTGCCTGGAGTGGCAGGGAAATAATAGAAAATTCACCCCTCCACTTT. The J gene is TRBJ1-6, the V gene TRBV30; TRBD1 might be the D (5 bases). The CDR3 is made up of 16 amino acids. Per the germline V gene, CDR1 is GTSNPN and CDR2 is SVGIG (reference sequence). The ends were cut back, 1 base at V and 7 bases at J, with 17 bases in the middle.

This clone was observed many times. The gene calls are TRBV7-9 and TRBJ2-7, with D perhaps matching TRBD2 (6 bases). The CDR3 runs 14 residues. V lost 1 base, J lost 3 bases, and 10 bases lay in between. The germline V gene encodes CDR1 SEHNR and CDR2 FQNEAQ (reference sequence). In DNA form, the CDR3 reads TGTGCCAGCAGCTTAGTCGGCGGGAACTACGAGCAGTACTTC. Translating gives CASSLVGGNYEQYF.